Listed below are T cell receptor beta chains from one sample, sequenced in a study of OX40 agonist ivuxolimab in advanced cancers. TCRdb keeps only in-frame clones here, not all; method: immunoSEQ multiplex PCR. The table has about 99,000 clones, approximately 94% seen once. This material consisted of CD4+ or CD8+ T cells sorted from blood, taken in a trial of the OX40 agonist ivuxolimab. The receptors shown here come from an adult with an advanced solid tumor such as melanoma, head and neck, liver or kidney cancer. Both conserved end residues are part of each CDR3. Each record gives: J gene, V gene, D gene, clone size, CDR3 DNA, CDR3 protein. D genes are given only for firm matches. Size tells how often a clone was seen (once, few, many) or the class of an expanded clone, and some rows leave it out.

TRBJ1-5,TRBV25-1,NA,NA,TGTGCCAGCAAGGGATGGCAGCGCCATAGCAATCAGCCCCAGCATTTT,CASKGWQRHSNQPQHF
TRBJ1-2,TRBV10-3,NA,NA,TGTGCCATCAGTGACCCGGCTACGAACTATGGCTACACCTTC,CAISDPATNYGYTF
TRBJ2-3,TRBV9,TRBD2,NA,TGTGCCAGCAGCGTAGGAGCGGGGGGGCCTGCGGATACGCAGTATTTT,CASSVGAGGPADTQYF
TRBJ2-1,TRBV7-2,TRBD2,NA,TGTGCCAGCAGCTTGTTAGCGGGGGGAGTAGATGAGCAGTTCTTC,CASSLLAGGVDEQFF
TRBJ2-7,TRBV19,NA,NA,TGTGCCAGTACCCAAACAGGGCTAACCTACGAGCAGTACTTC,CASTQTGLTYEQYF
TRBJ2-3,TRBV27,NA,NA,TGTGCCAGCAGTACCTCTTGGGACACTCTCACAGATACGCAGTATTTT,CASSTSWDTLTDTQYF
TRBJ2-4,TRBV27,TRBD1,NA,TGTGCCAGCAGTTCACAGACAGGGGTCTTAGCCAAAAACATTCAGTACTTC,CASSSQTGVLAKNIQYF
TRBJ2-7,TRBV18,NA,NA,TGTGCCAGCTCACCACCCGGGGGCAGGGCCATCTACGAGCAGTACTTC,CASSPPGGRAIYEQYF
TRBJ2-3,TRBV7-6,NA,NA,TGTGCCAGCAGCCTCCAGGGTGCAGATACGCAGTATTTT,CASSLQGADTQYF
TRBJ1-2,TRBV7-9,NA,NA,TGTGCCAGCAGCTTAGATCCCACCCCATGGAGCTATGGCTACACCTTC,CASSLDPTPWSYGYTF
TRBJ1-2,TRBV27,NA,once,TGTGCCAGCAGTATCTCCTCAGAAGGGTATGGCTACACCTTC,CASSISSEGYGYTF
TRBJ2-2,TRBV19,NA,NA,TGTGCCAGTAGTACACTACTTACGACCGCGAACACCGGGGAGCTGTTTTTT,CASSTLLTTANTGELFF
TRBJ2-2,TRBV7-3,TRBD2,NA,TGTGCCAGCAGCTCCATAGCGGGGTTGAACACCGGGGAGCTGTTTTTT,CASSSIAGLNTGELFF
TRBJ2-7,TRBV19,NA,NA,TGTGCCAGTAGTATAGGTAATTCCTACGAGCAGTACTTC,CASSIGNSYEQYF
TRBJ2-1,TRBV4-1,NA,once,TGCGCCAGCAGCCAACTGGGATACGAGCAGTTCTTC,CASSQLGYEQFF
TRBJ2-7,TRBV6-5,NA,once,TGTGCCAGCAGTGTCCTGGGCCACGAGCAGTACTTC,CASSVLGHEQYF
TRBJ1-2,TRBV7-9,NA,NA,TGTGCCAGCAGCCTGCCTTTGGGCCATGGCTACACCTTC,CASSLPLGHGYTF
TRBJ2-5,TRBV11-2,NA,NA,TGTGCCAGCAGCACCGTAGTGGGGGAGACCCAGTACTTC,CASSTVVGETQYF
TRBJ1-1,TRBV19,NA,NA,TGTGCCAGTAGTATAGATCAGACAGGTCGGGAGGAAGCTTTCTTT,CASSIDQTGREEAFF
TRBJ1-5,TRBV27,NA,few,TGTGCCAGCAGTCCCCAGGGGCAGCCCCAGCATTTT,CASSPQGQPQHF
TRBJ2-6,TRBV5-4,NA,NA,TGTGCCAGCAGCTTGGGAGGGGACGGGGCCAACGTCCTGACTTTC,CASSLGGDGANVLTF